The 7 T cell receptor beta chains below come from one sample, sequenced in a study of Ad26.COV2.S vaccination and SARS-CoV-2 variants (dated by TCRdb to 2020 to 2023). The library was prepared using the immunoSEQ multiplex PCR assay. The table comes from immuneACCESS by way of TCRdb, which keeps in-frame sequences with V and J called. Part of the clones is missing from these tables; in studies checked, under half for an unresolved V gene and the rest for unknown reasons. This sample lists hundreds of thousands of clones; approximately 87% were detected once. 3% to 4% of the sample belongs to the ten largest clones. This specimen's treatment or condition label, interpreted: roughly 20 received Ad26.COV2.S at low or high dose, single or two shots; 5 received placebo; per-sample allocation not given. For vaccine and placebo recipients, the sequenced repertoires came from samples collected on day 63 after the first injection.

This specimen consisted of peripheral blood, obtained in a trial of Ad26.COV2.S vaccine versus placebo. Receptors were obtained from a person between 18 and 65 years old who received the Ad26.COV2.S COVID-19 vaccine or a placebo.

The chain has TRBV19 and TRBJ2-4; 9 bases are a match to TRBD2. Per germline, CDR1 LNHDA and CDR2 SQIVND (reference sequence). Unmatched junction bases numbered 10, after V lost 3 bases and J lost 1 base. The CDR3 consists of 18 residues. CDR3 coding DNA: TGTGCCAGTAGTATTCTTGCGGGGGGGCTTTTGGCCAAAAACATTCAGTACTTC. It codes for CASSILAGGLLAKNIQYF.

This chain joins TRBV6-2 or TRBV6-3 and TRBJ1-1, with 11 bases that match TRBD1. The CDR3 sequence is 13 residues long. The germline V gene encodes CDR1 MNHEY and CDR2 SVGEGT. V lost 4 bases to trimming and J lost 11 bases; unmatched junction nucleotides: 6. This CDR3 is CASSFRTGGSAFF. CDR3 nucleotide sequence: TGTGCCAGCAGTTTCCGGACAGGGGGCTCGGCTTTCTTT.

The J gene is TRBJ2-3, the V gene TRBV7-8; D perhaps matches TRBD1 (6 bases). Germline V gene lookup returns CDR1 SGHVS and CDR2 FQNEAQ. V gave up 7 bases and J gave up 3 bases, with 17 bases separating them. The CDR3 spans 15 residues. DNA of the CDR3: TGTGCCAGCACCCCATTGCAGGGGATGACAGATACGCAGTATTTT. Its protein is CASTPLQGMTDTQYF.

The chain joins TRBV19 to TRBJ1-5; possibly TRBD1 for D (5 bases). The CDR3 spans 20 residues. Germline values: CDR1 LNHDA, CDR2 SQIVND (reference sequence). Trimming removed 3 bases from V and 1 base from J, with 25 bases in between. CDR3 sequence (DNA): TGTGCCAGTAGTATTCTTTGGGGCAGGGTTGGAAGTGGGAGCAATCAGCCCCAGCATTTT. This gives the protein CASSILWGRVGSGSNQPQHF. Full variable domain (outside the CDR3, taken from reference TRBV19 and TRBJ1-5): DGGITQSPKYLFRKEGQNVTLSCEQNLNHDAMYWYRQDPGQGLRLIYYSQIVNDFQKGDIAEGYSVSREKKESFPLTVTSAQKNPTAFYLCASSILWGRVGSGSNQPQHFGDGTRLSIL.

The chain links TRBV3-1 (or the pseudogene TRBV3-2) to TRBJ2-4, with D possibly being TRBD2 (6 bases). CDR3 length equals 16 residues. Germline V gene lookup returns CDR1 LGHDT and CDR2 YNNKEL (reference sequence). V was shortened by 0 bases and J by 11 bases, with 20 bases between the two germline ends. As DNA, the CDR3 is TGTGCCAGCAGCCAAGAATTAGGGGACTTGCCCCTTTTTCAGTACTTC. This sequence encodes CASSQELGDLPLFQYF.

The rearrangement links TRBV6-5 to TRBJ1-1; 9 bases line up with TRBD1. The CDR3 length is 15 residues. With V trimmed by 7 bases and J by 1 base, 7 bases remained unmatched. Per germline, CDR1 MNHEY and CDR2 SVGAGI. CDR3 bases: TGTGCCAGCAACGCACAGGGGGCGGGGAACACTGAAGCTTTCTTT. It is translated as CASNAQGAGNTEAFF.

To note about this clone: This CDR3 is also generated by other DNA sequences in the sample. The chain links TRBV6-1 to TRBJ2-2; 7 bases agree with TRBD1. V shed 1 base, J shed 5 bases, and the junction held 10 bases outside the gene matches. The CDR3 has 17 residues. Germline V gives CDR1 MNHNS, CDR2 SASEGT. Here the CDR3 DNA reads TGTGCCAGCAGTGAAGAAAGGGGGCAGGGGTGGACCGGGGAGCTGTTTTTT. The encoded protein is CASSEERGQGWTGELFF.